This T cell receptor (beta chain) was captured by sequencing in a study of T-cell memory formation after mild COVID-19. Study summary: Largely, the TCR clusters proved donor specific.

In TCRdb, the 5' RACE reads were re-called with MiXCR into one record per CDR3 protein. The table shows about 400,000 distinct CDR3 sequences, with roughly 24% occurring only once. Regarding this clonotype: No antigen is known for it.

The germline V and J ends were trimmed by 0 bases and 0 bases, with 17 bases remaining between them. The CDR3 runs to 18 residues. Germline lookup yields CDR1 ENHRY and CDR2 SYGVKD. Study-wide points: Contracting clones from day 15 to 85 had balanced CD4/CD8; later expanders favoured CD4+. Pre-infection memory contained some responding clones, which suggested that cross-reactive memory had joined. The authors left the SARS-CoV-2 specificity of second-wave clones peaking on day 37 unconfirmed.

The sequencing input was PBMCs or a T cell subset sorted from them (not recorded which). The TCR sequence derives from an adult woman who had mild COVID-19 (a few samples of this study predate the infection). Cell type and time point are not known. J is TRBJ2-5 and V is TRBV10-3, with D perhaps TRBD2 (6 bases). CDR3 residues: CAISESWRGRSNQETQYF. CDR3 sequence (DNA): TGTGCCATCAGTGAGTCTTGGAGGGGCAGGAGCAACCAAGAGACCCAGTACTTC.